A selection of T cell receptor beta chains follows, all from one sample in a study of CD8 T cells in Susac syndrome. TCRdb redid the calling of the immunoSEQ multiplex PCR reads with MiXCR, one entry per CDR3 protein. Of around 100,000 distinct CDR3 sequences in the sample, around 95% were seen once. The sequenced sample was CD8+ T cells from PBMCs. The receptors were gathered from a human donor with Susac syndrome. Both conserved end residues are part of each CDR3. The D gene is left open where the match is weak. Some rows mark clone size as missing; the rest say once, few, many or name a class of expanded clone.

v_gene	j_gene	abundance	d_gene	CDR3aa	CDR3nt
TRBV25-1	TRBJ2-7	-	-	CASSGDLAGSYEQYF	TGTGCCAGCAGTGGCGACCTGGCCGGCTCCTACGAGCAGTACTTC
TRBV2	TRBJ2-7	-	TRBD1	CASRYGQGGREQYF	TGTGCCAGCAGATACGGACAGGGGGGACGCGAGCAGTACTTC
TRBV7-2	TRBJ2-7	-	TRBD1	CASSLQGTGSHEQYF	TGTGCCAGCAGCTTACAAGGGACAGGGTCCCACGAGCAGTACTTC
TRBV6-4	TRBJ2-3	-	TRBD2	CASSDGGETDTQYF	TGTGCCAGCAGTGACGGGGGGGAGACCGATACGCAGTATTTT
TRBV12-3/TRBV12-4	TRBJ2-1	once	TRBD2	CASSFTSGGTTGDEQFF	TGTGCCAGCAGTTTCACTAGCGGGGGGACAACGGGGGATGAGCAGTTCTTC
TRBV5-1	TRBJ2-3	-	TRBD2	CASRLAGDTQYF	TGCGCCAGCCGACTAGCGGGCGATACGCAGTATTTT
TRBV18	TRBJ2-3	few	-	CASSPGTTDTQYF	TGTGCCAGCTCACCCGGGACTACAGATACGCAGTATTTT
TRBV28	TRBJ2-3	-	-	CASSFLSDGTTLDTQYF	TGTGCCAGCAGTTTTTTAAGCGACGGGACCACCCTAGATACGCAGTATTTT
TRBV4-1	TRBJ2-3	-	-	CASSQAWDTQYF	TGCGCCAGCAGCCAAGCCTGGGATACGCAGTATTTT
TRBV7-9	TRBJ1-1	-	-	CASSLVYSNTEAFF	TGTGCCAGCAGCTTAGTTTACTCGAACACTGAAGCTTTCTTT
TRBV7-6	TRBJ1-6	-	TRBD1	CASSQGQGLNSPLHF	TGTGCCAGCAGCCAAGGACAGGGGCTTAATTCACCCCTCCACTTT
TRBV4-1	TRBJ2-7	once	TRBD1	CASSHPGQGNSYEQYF	TGCGCCAGCAGCCATCCGGGACAGGGAAACTCCTACGAGCAGTACTTC
TRBV12-3/TRBV12-4	TRBJ1-1	-	-	CASSAGYMNTEAFF	TGTGCCAGCAGTGCGGGATACATGAACACTGAAGCTTTCTTT
TRBV5-4	TRBJ1-2	-	TRBD1	CASSRETGNGYTF	TGTGCCAGCAGCCGCGAGACAGGGAATGGCTACACCTTC
TRBV5-1	TRBJ2-6	-	-	CASSLEGRPSGANVLTF	TGCGCCAGCAGCTTGGAAGGGCGTCCGTCTGGGGCCAACGTCCTGACTTTC
TRBV11-2	TRBJ2-1	once	-	CASSLGAPGEQFF	TGTGCCAGCAGCTTAGGAGCCCCCGGGGAGCAGTTCTTC
TRBV5-4	TRBJ2-7	-	-	CASSSVGQYF	TGTGCCAGCAGCTCCGTGGGGCAGTACTTC
TRBV9	TRBJ2-3	-	-	CASSVEVRSNTDTQYF	TGTGCCAGCAGCGTAGAAGTGAGGTCTAACACAGATACGCAGTATTTT
TRBV29-1	TRBJ2-3	-	TRBD2	CSALRGERDTQYF	TGCAGCGCACTTCGGGGGGAACGGGATACGCAGTATTTT
TRBV20-1	TRBJ2-7	-	TRBD1	CSPKTVRDRGIKQYF	TGCAGTCCTAAGACCGTCCGGGACAGGGGCATCAAGCAGTACTTC